The 10 T cell receptor beta chains below were found in one sample sequenced in a study of tumor and adjacent non-tumor tissue in lung cancer. A modified ARM-PCR protocol with three rounds of nested PCR amplified TCRbeta. Each CDR3 protein is one row after TCRdb ran MiXCR on the multiplex PCR reads. The sample yields 95,000 to 150,000 distinct CDR3 sequences, approximately 66% seen once. RNA was extracted from bulk tissue without any cell sorting. The specimen sequenced was lung tumor tissue. These receptors came from a man aged 25-45 years with non-small cell lung cancer.

Comments on this clonotype: Since the CDR3 does not end with the conserved phenylalanine or tryptophan, this likely comes from a read error. The chain uses TRBV29-1 and TRBJ2-5; D is possibly TRBD2 (5 bases). The CDR3 is 12 amino acids. Between the trimmed V and J ends, which lost 6 bases and 1 base, there was a span of 9 bases. CDR1 SQVTM and CDR2 ANQGSEA come from the germline V gene. In DNA, the CDR3 is TGCAGCGTACGGACTGGCCAAGAGACCCAGTACCTC. This codes for CSVRTGQETQYL.

This chain joins TRBV20-1 and TRBJ2-4, with D hard to call. CDR1 is DFQATT, CDR2 SNEGSKA, per germline (reference sequence). Trimming removed 6 bases from V and 7 bases from J, with 16 bases in between. CDR3 length equals 13 residues. In DNA, the CDR3 is TGCAGTGCCATTAGTGCGCCTGGGAACATTCAGTACTTC. Translation: CSAISAPGNIQYF.

A note on this clonotype: Given a much more abundant clone one base away, this may be a read error. This rearrangement joins TRBV20-1 to TRBJ2-7; 12 nucleotides line up with TRBD2. The CDR3 is made up of 15 amino acids. The germline CDR1 and CDR2 sequences are DFQATT and SNEGSKA (reference sequence). CDR3 loop: CSAQKTSGSSCEQYF. CDR3 bases: TGCAGTGCACAAAAGACTAGCGGGAGCTCCTGCGAGCAGTACTTC.

This clonotype was seen only a few times. Relative to the germline gene, one junction end is altered; a read error may explain this. The V and J genes are TRBV25-1 and TRBJ2-7, with D possibly matching TRBD1 (5 bases). Germline CDR1 MGHDK, CDR2 SYGVNS. CDR3 length: 12 residues. CDR3 sequence reads: CAIRVGLYEHYF. CDR3 sequence (DNA): TGTGCCATCAGGGTCGGGCTTTACGAGCATTACTTC.

This clonotype was observed many times. The chain has TRBV4-1 and TRBJ2-2; unclear D gene. The CDR3 extends over 15 amino acids. Germline assignment: CDR1 MGHRA and CDR2 YSYEKL. The V end was cut by 1 base, the J end by 2 bases, with 8 bases between. CDR3 DNA sequence: TGCGCCAGCAGCCAAGTACAGACTAACACCGGGGAGCTGTTTTTT. Protein sequence: CASSQVQTNTGELFF.

As to this clonotype: One base away lies a much larger clone, so this may be a sequencing read error. The chain uses TRBV6-1 and TRBJ2-3; TRBD2 agrees at 14 bases. There are 15 residues in the CDR3. Germline loops: CDR1 MNHNS, CDR2 SASEGT. Trimming cost V 10 bases and J 8 bases; bases outside gene matches: 11. Here the CDR3 reads CANNTGTSGSSTQYF. Written as DNA, the CDR3 is TGTGCCAACAACACTGGGACTAGCGGGAGCAGTACGCAGTATTTT.

Of note for this clonotype: One junction end disagrees with the germline gene, perhaps due to a read error. V and J are TRBV29-1 and TRBJ2-6, with D possibly TRBD1 on 5 matching bases. This CDR3 comprises 16 residues. Looked up from germline, CDR1 is SQVTM and CDR2 is ANQGSEA. The CDR3 DNA follows: TGCAGCGTTGAGAAGGGTCAACCCTCTGGGGCCAACGTCCTGAATTTC. Translating it yields CSVEKGQPSGANVLNF.

This clonotype occurred many times. The chain has TRBV6-2 or TRBV6-3 and TRBJ1-5; no clear D gene. V was shortened by 7 bases and J by 3 bases, with 13 bases between the two germline ends. This CDR3 comprises 14 residues. Germline assignment: CDR1 MNHEY and CDR2 SVGEGT. CDR3 nucleotides: TGTGCCAGCACCAAAGGGCAGTACAATCAGCCCCAGCATTTT. This codes for CASTKGQYNQPQHF.

The chain combines TRBV24-1 with TRBJ2-3; no clear D. The CDR3 spans 12 residues. The germline V gene encodes CDR1 KGHDR and CDR2 SFDVKD. The CDR3 loop is CVTSDFSDTQYF. The CDR3 DNA reads as TGTGTCACGAGTGATTTCTCAGATACGCAGTATTTT.

This clonotype was found many times. This chain connects TRBV6-6 to TRBJ2-3; a weak D match, TRBD1 (6 bases). The germline V gene encodes CDR1 MNHNY and CDR2 SVGAGI (reference sequence). V was clipped by 2 bases and J by 0 bases, with 6 bases between them. This CDR3 region has 14 residues. CDR3 amino acids: CASSYQGSTDTQYF. CDR3 coding DNA: TGTGCCAGCAGTTACCAGGGGAGCACAGATACGCAGTATTTT.